The 20 T cell receptor beta chains below all came from one sample that was sequenced in a study of blood T cell repertoires in COVID-19. The method was immunoSEQ multiplex PCR; TCRdb's version includes in-frame clones alone and lacks a portion of them. The repertoire has around 60,000 clones, approximately 81% of them found once; the top ten carry 15% to 20%. The sequenced material came from peripheral blood. The receptor set was obtained from a man between 60 and 75 years old with COVID-19, enrolled during active disease.

V usage is TRBV7-2 and J usage is TRBJ2-1; D is ambiguous. The CDR3 totals 15 residues. V gave up 2 bases and J gave up 3 bases, with 11 bases separating them. CDR1 and CDR2 (germline): SGHTA, FQGNSA. The CDR3 is CASSLLGGSYNEQFF. CDR3 sequence (DNA): TGTGCCAGCAGCTTACTAGGCGGTAGCTACAATGAGCAGTTCTTC.

This chain uses TRBV6-5 with TRBJ1-3; 7 bases agree with TRBD1. Trimming removed 5 bases from V and 3 bases from J; junction bases left unmatched: 4. The CDR3 loop spans 14 amino acids. Germline lookup yields CDR1 MNHEY and CDR2 SVGAGI. Written as DNA, the CDR3 is TGTGCCAGCAGTCCCACAGGGGATGGAAACACCATATATTTT. It codes for CASSPTGDGNTIYF.

This sequence joins TRBV5-1 and TRBJ2-7, with 10 bases fitting TRBD1. The J segment lost 3 bases and the V segment lost 6 bases, leaving 9 bases of the junction unmatched. CDR1 and CDR2 (germline): SGHRS, YFSETQ. This CDR3 spans 15 amino acids. CDR3 bases: TGCGCCAGCAAGAGGGGGACAGGGGAGATCTACGAGCAGTACTTC. Its translation: CASKRGTGEIYEQYF.

The J gene is TRBJ2-7, the V gene TRBV10-2; 10 bases agree with TRBD1. The ends lost 5 bases at V and 5 bases at J; junction bases unmatched: 9. Per the germline V gene, CDR1 is WSHSY and CDR2 is SAAADI. The CDR3 spans 15 residues. As DNA, the CDR3 is TGCGCCAGCAGTCCCCCGGGACAGGGGACGGACGAGCAGTACTTC. Its translation: CASSPPGQGTDEQYF.

The V call is TRBV2, the J call TRBJ1-5; maybe TRBD1 (6 bases). This CDR3 is 16 amino acids long. The ends were cut back, 3 bases at V and 6 bases at J, with 18 bases in the middle. Germline V gene data show CDR1 as SNHLY and CDR2 as FYNNEI. The CDR3 protein is CASSDSTGNPSQPQHF. CDR3 coding DNA: TGTGCCAGCAGTGATAGTACAGGGAACCCAAGTCAGCCCCAGCATTTT. The full variable domain, rest sourced from reference TRBV2 and TRBJ1-5, is EPEVTQTPSHQVTQMGQEVILRCVPISNHLYFYWYRQILGQKVEFLVSFYNNEISEKSEIFDDQFSVERPDGSNFTLKIRSTKLEDSAMYFCASSDSTGNPSQPQHFGDGTRLSIL.

The CDR3 nucleotides are TGTGCCAGTAATCTCCGCTCTGGGGCCAACGTCCTGACTTTC. Translating it yields CASNLRSGANVLTF. V usage is TRBV19 and J usage is TRBJ2-6; D gene uncertain. The CDR3 spans 14 residues. V was shortened by 7 bases and J by 0 bases, with 7 bases between the two germline ends. The germline gives CDR1 LNHDA, CDR2 SQIVND (reference sequence).

This clone was seen just once. The genes are TRBV10-3 and TRBJ2-2; 9 bases agree with TRBD1. The V and J ends lost 10 bases and 4 bases, in that order; junction bases with no gene match: 7. Germline loops: CDR1 ENHRY, CDR2 SYGVKD. There are 14 residues in the CDR3. The CDR3 DNA follows: TGTGCCACCCTGACAGGGGGTTTCACCGGGGAGCTGTTTTTT. It specifies CATLTGGFTGELFF.

The chain combines TRBV7-3 with TRBJ1-6; 7 bases are shared with TRBD1. The ends lost 5 bases at V and 6 bases at J; junction bases unmatched: 7. CDR1 and CDR2 (germline): SGHTA, FQGTGA. The CDR3 runs to 15 residues. Here the CDR3 reads CASSPDRDVNSPLHF. As DNA, the CDR3 is TGTGCCAGCAGCCCAGACAGGGATGTTAATTCACCCCTCCACTTT.

This clone was seen only a few times. The chain joins TRBV5-6 to TRBJ2-3; no definite D call. Germline assignment: CDR1 SGHDT and CDR2 YYEEEE. Trimming shortened V by 4 bases and J by 10 bases, and 16 bases separated the two germline ends. The CDR3 consists of 13 residues. The CDR3 DNA sequence: TGTGCCAGCAGCCCCCCCCGTGCGGCGGCGCAGTATTTT. Its translation is CASSPPRAAAQYF.

The rearrangement uses TRBV2 and TRBJ1-5; TRBD1 aligns across 8 bases. This CDR3 spans 15 amino acids. Germline V gene lookup returns CDR1 SNHLY and CDR2 FYNNEI. The trim removed 1 base at V and 5 bases at J, leaving 4 bases unmatched. CDR3 in amino acids: CASSEDPRGHQPQHF. CDR3 nucleotide sequence: TGTGCCAGCAGTGAAGACCCCAGGGGGCATCAGCCCCAGCATTTT.

This rearrangement joins TRBV12-3 or TRBV12-4 to TRBJ1-1; D is possibly TRBD1 (6 bases). The CDR3 is 12 residues long. The V end lost 1 base, the J end lost 8 bases, and 8 bases lay between the germline ends. CDR3 sequence reads: CASSLGGPEAFF. The CDR3 region has the DNA TGTGCCAGCAGTTTAGGGGGGCCGGAAGCTTTCTTT.

The chain carries TRBV12-3 or TRBV12-4 and TRBJ1-2; D possibly corresponds to TRBD1 (6 bases). The CDR3 sequence is 12 residues long. V lost 8 bases, J lost 4 bases, and 11 bases lay in between. Here the CDR3 reads CASSRTVYGYTF. The CDR3 DNA reads as TGTGCCAGCTCAAGGACAGTCTATGGCTACACCTTC.

Notes on this clone: The junction departs from the called germline gene at one end, perhaps through a read error. The chain recombines TRBV2 with TRBJ2-7, with TRBD1 identical over 7 bases. The CDR3 spans 11 residues. Germline assignment: CDR1 SNHLY and CDR2 FYNNEI. DNA of the CDR3: TGTGCCAGCAGTGAATCCGGGACAGTTATCTTC. It encodes CASSESGTVIF.

V and J are TRBV19 and TRBJ2-7; 11 nucleotides match TRBD1. Germline V lookup: CDR1 LNHDA, CDR2 SQIVND (reference sequence). After removal of 5 bases from V and 7 bases from J, the junction contained 7 bases not matched to a gene. The CDR3 length is 14 residues. DNA for the CDR3: TGTGCCAGTAGTGCAGGGACAGGGGGTCGGGAGCAGTACTTC. It translates to CASSAGTGGREQYF.

The chain is built from TRBV27 and TRBJ1-1; 7 bases line up with TRBD1. CDR1 is MNHEY and CDR2 is SMNVEV in the germline V gene (reference sequence). CDR3 length equals 13 residues. J was trimmed by 9 bases and V by 3 bases; bases with no gene match: 7. The CDR3 reads CASSLRGQGKAFF. DNA of the CDR3: TGTGCCAGCAGTTTGAGGGGGCAGGGTAAAGCTTTCTTT.

This rearrangement joins TRBV5-5 to TRBJ1-4, with 10 positions matching TRBD1. Trimming removed 6 bases from V and 7 bases from J; junction bases left unmatched: 6. The CDR3 totals 14 residues. Germline V gene data show CDR1 as SGHKS and CDR2 as YYEKEE (reference sequence). The CDR3 protein is CASTPGQGFEKLFF. The DNA for the CDR3 is TGTGCCAGCACCCCGGGACAGGGGTTTGAAAAACTGTTTTTT.

The chain is built from TRBV18 and TRBJ1-2, with 9 nucleotides matching TRBD1. CDR1 is KGHSH, CDR2 LQKENI, per germline. The V segment lost 3 bases and the J segment 2 bases; nucleotides outside the gene matches: 10. The CDR3 loop spans 17 amino acids. The CDR3 loop reads CASSPDAAGTGNYGYTF. The CDR3 region has the DNA TGTGCCAGCTCACCTGACGCAGCCGGGACAGGGAACTATGGCTACACCTTC.

This clone was detected only a few times. The J gene is TRBJ2-7, the V gene TRBV30; the D gene is possibly TRBD2 (5 bases). CDR3 length equals 12 residues. V was pared by 8 bases and J by 7 bases, with 18 bases between. From germline, CDR1 is GTSNPN and CDR2 SVGIG (reference sequence). The CDR3 loop reads CAQRTVRREQYF. CDR3 nucleotide sequence: TGTGCCCAGCGGACGGTACGACGGGAGCAGTACTTC.

The chain employs TRBV28 and TRBJ2-7; 9 nucleotides line up with TRBD1. Germline CDR1 MDHEN, CDR2 SYDVKM. The CDR3 spans 15 residues. V trimming: 1 base; J trimming: 4 bases; junction bases outside the gene matches: 5. CDR3 sequence: CASSLYEDRGYEQYF. The CDR3 DNA reads TGTGCCAGCAGTTTATACGAGGACAGGGGATACGAGCAGTACTTC. Full variable domain (outside the CDR3, taken from reference TRBV28 and TRBJ2-7): DVKVTQSSRYLVKRTGEKVFLECVQDMDHENMFWYRQDPGLGLRLIYFSYDVKMKEKGDIPEGYSVSREKKERFSLILESASTNQTSMYLCASSLYEDRGYEQYFGPGTRLTVT.

The chain links TRBV19 to TRBJ1-1; TRBD1 matches at 10 bases. CDR1 is LNHDA and CDR2 is SQIVND in the germline V gene (reference sequence). The ends lost 7 bases at V and 5 bases at J; junction bases unmatched: 10. This CDR3 has 15 amino acids. CDR3 bases: TGTGCCAGTACGAGGGACAGGGGAGTATGGACTGAAGCTTTCTTT. Translating gives CASTRDRGVWTEAFF.